This paragraph reports one T cell receptor beta chain. Its antigen specificity is not known. One base away there is no much larger clone; base qualities are not given. The CDR1 and CDR2 encoded by the germline V gene are MNHEY and SVGAGI. Trimming removed 2 bases from V and 2 bases from J, leaving 7 bases between the germline ends. The CDR3 has 13 amino acids, counting the end cysteine and phenylalanine. Just the 39-base CDR3 DNA is kept, in frame starting at base 1. Preparation of the library involved the immunoSEQ multiplex PCR assay. TCRdb retrieved this table from immuneACCESS and kept in-frame rearrangements only. Not all clones are present; in checked studies, unresolved V genes account for under half, and no reason is known for the remainder. The sample yields 67,000 or so clones; approximately 91% were counted once. Approximately 3% of the sample is held by the ten biggest clonotypes. These data originate in a study of T cells after somatic rescue of genetic block (TCRdb year 2020). Study-level background: The study assessed how robust, over the long term, a T-cell system was when the system had developed through somatic rescue of a genetic block in T-cell development.

This sequence originates from a man aged 30 to 45. The sequence links TRBV6-5 to TRBJ2-7; no D gene call is confident. The source material was peripheral blood mononuclear cells (PBMCs). CDR3 region: CASSYGQTYEQYF. The nucleotides are TGTGCCAGCAGTTACGGGCAGACCTACGAGCAGTACTTC.